This T cell receptor (beta chain) was sequenced during a study of blood T cell repertoires in COVID-19. Overall study context: PBMCs, B-cell-depleted T cells, or T cells provided the cDNA or gDNA that made up the material.

V was cut by 2 bases and J by 5 bases, with 12 bases left in between. Germline V CDR1 and CDR2: LGHDT, YNNKEL (reference sequence). This CDR3 is 14 amino acids long. In the study's own analysis: From reference gene primer amplification, estimates of nucleated cell counts were derived. TCRdb's copy holds only in-frame clones and misses some; the assay was immunoSEQ multiplex PCR. V and J calls and clone size come straight from that table; D and trimming were deduced from the DNA. This table holds 75,000 to 80,000 clones, roughly 84% found once. The sequence was collected from a man aged 60-69 years with COVID-19, enrolled during active disease. The chain couples TRBV3-1 (or the pseudogene TRBV3-2) to TRBJ1-1; tentative D call: TRBD1 (6 bases). The sample consisted of peripheral blood. DNA for the CDR3: TGTGCCAGCAGCCAAAAAGGGGGTCGGACTGAAGCTTTCTTT. Its protein product is CASSQKGGRTEAFF.